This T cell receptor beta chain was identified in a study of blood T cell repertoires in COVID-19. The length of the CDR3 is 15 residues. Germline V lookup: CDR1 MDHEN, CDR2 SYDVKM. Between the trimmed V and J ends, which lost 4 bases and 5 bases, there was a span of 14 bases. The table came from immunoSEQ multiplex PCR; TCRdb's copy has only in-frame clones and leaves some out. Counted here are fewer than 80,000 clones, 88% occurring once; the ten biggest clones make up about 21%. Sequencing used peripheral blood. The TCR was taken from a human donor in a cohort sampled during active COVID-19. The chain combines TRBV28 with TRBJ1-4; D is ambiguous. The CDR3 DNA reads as TGTGCCAGCAGTTCCCCTCCAGGATTCAATGAAAAACTGTTTTTT. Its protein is CASSSPPGFNEKLFF.